This T cell receptor beta chain is from a study of T cell responses to AZD1222 COVID-19 vaccine. Notes on the study in general: Repertoires were obtained solely post-peak T cell response.

V was shortened by 6 bases and J by 10 bases, with 22 bases between the two germline ends. There are 16 residues in the CDR3. CDR1 MNHNY and CDR2 SVGAGI come from the germline V gene (reference sequence). Remarks on this clone: No antigen is known for it.

Data came from immunoSEQ multiplex PCR; TCRdb stores just in-frame clones and leaves some out. The data show 150,000 or so clones, 85% to 95% seen once. J is TRBJ1-6 and V is TRBV6-6; D might be TRBD1 (5 bases). Source: peripheral blood, taken on day 0 of AZD1222 vaccination. This TCR was sampled from an adult in good health. Here the CDR3 DNA reads TGTGCCAGCAGATACAGTGTGAGGGACTGGAGGTCACCCCTCCACTTT. Translation: CASRYSVRDWRSPLHF.